Each of the 15 T cell receptor beta chains below was sequenced from the same sample in a study of T cell repertoires in ileal Crohn's disease. The repertoire was sequenced with immunoSEQ multiplex PCR; TCRdb's copy has only in-frame clones and lacks some. The sample records fewer than 20,000 clones, less than 65% being singletons. The specimen was ileal tissue. The source of these receptors is an adult with Crohn's disease.

The CDR3 region is CASSPLADSYNEQFF. The CDR3, as DNA: TGTGCCAGCTCACCCCTAGCGGATTCCTACAATGAGCAGTTCTTC. The V gene is TRBV18, the J gene TRBJ2-1; 7 nucleotides align to TRBD2. This CDR3 comprises 15 residues. V shed 3 bases and J 1 base; nucleotides not matched to a gene: 3. CDR1 is KGHSH and CDR2 is LQKENI in the germline V gene.

This chain connects TRBV11-2 to TRBJ2-1; TRBD2 aligns across 8 bases. CDR1 and CDR2 (germline): SGHAT, FQNNGV. This CDR3 is 15 amino acids long. V lost 2 bases, J lost 7 bases, and 7 bases stayed unmatched. CDR3 DNA: TGTGCCAGCAGCTTATTAAGCGGGAGTATGAATGAGCAGTTCTTC. This translates into CASSLLSGSMNEQFF.

The V gene is TRBV10-2, the J gene TRBJ2-2; a weak D match, TRBD2 (6 bases). The CDR3 is made up of 15 amino acids. Germline CDR1 reads WSHSY; CDR2 reads SAAADI. Trimming took off 10 bases at V and 1 base at J, with 16 bases between the two ends. The CDR3 bases are TGCGCCACCCATGGGGCGGGAAAGAACACCGGGGAGCTGTTTTTT. As protein: CATHGAGKNTGELFF.

The chain links TRBV6-1 to TRBJ2-7; D remains ambiguous. V lost 3 bases, J lost 4 bases, and 13 bases lay in between. CDR1 is MNHNS, CDR2 SASEGT, per germline. The CDR3 is made up of 14 amino acids. CDR3 region: CASSEGNTQYEQYF. The DNA for the CDR3 is TGTGCCAGCAGTGAGGGCAACACGCAGTACGAGCAGTACTTC.

The chain couples TRBV30 to TRBJ2-7; 12 bases are shared with TRBD2. The CDR3 spans 15 residues. J lost 3 bases, V lost 3 bases, and 6 bases had no gene match. Germline loops: CDR1 GTSNPN, CDR2 SVGIG (reference sequence). The CDR3 DNA follows: TGTGCCTGGAGGCAGACTAGCGGGAGAGACTACGAGCAGTACTTC. Its protein product is CAWRQTSGRDYEQYF.

CDR3 sequence (DNA): TGTGCCAGCAGCTTAGCGGGCGCTAGGACTAGGAATGAAGCTTTCTTT. Encoded protein: CASSLAGARTRNEAFF. The chain carries TRBV7-2 and TRBJ1-1; unclear D gene. Trimming cost V 0 bases and J 7 bases, with 18 bases left between them. CDR1 and CDR2 from the germline V gene are SGHTA and FQGNSA. CDR3 size: 16 residues.

The chain carries TRBV18 and TRBJ2-2; 7 bases are a match to TRBD1. After removal of 6 bases from V and 0 bases from J, the junction contained 4 bases not matched to a gene. Looked up from germline, CDR1 is KGHSH and CDR2 is LQKENI. CDR3 size: 15 residues. CDR3 sequence: CASSIGQANTGELFF. The CDR3 bases are TGTGCCAGCTCCATCGGACAGGCGAACACCGGGGAGCTGTTTTTT. Together with reference TRBV18 and TRBJ2-2, the CDR3 gives the full variable domain: NAGVMQNPRHLVRRRGQEARLRCSPMKGHSHVYWYRQLPEEGLKFMVYLQKENIIDESGMPKERFSAEFPKEGPSILRIQQVVRGDSAAYFCASSIGQANTGELFFGEGSRLTVL.

This clone was seen once. This rearrangement joins TRBV2 to TRBJ2-2, with 10 bases aligning to TRBD2. Germline CDR1 is SNHLY and CDR2 is FYNNEI. V trimming: 5 bases; J trimming: 6 bases; junction bases outside the gene matches: 9. The CDR3 totals 16 residues. The CDR3 region is CASSRASGSRAGELFF. CDR3 sequence (DNA): TGTGCCAGCAGTCGGGCTAGCGGGAGTAGAGCCGGGGAGCTGTTTTTT.

This clone has more than one count but fewer than ten. V usage is TRBV7-9 and J usage is TRBJ2-4; D perhaps matches TRBD2 (6 bases). From germline, CDR1 is SEHNR and CDR2 FQNEAQ (reference sequence). V was shortened by 2 bases and J by 1 base, with 6 bases between the two germline ends. The CDR3 consists of 14 residues. CDR3 bases: TGTGCCAGCAGCTTACTAGCGGCCAAAAACATTCAGTACTTC. It is translated as CASSLLAAKNIQYF.

This clone counts as medium-sized. The chain carries TRBV19 and TRBJ2-2; 8 bases are shared with TRBD1. V was clipped by 4 bases and J by 6 bases; unmatched bases: 7. CDR3 length: 15 amino acids. Germline V gene lookup returns CDR1 LNHDA and CDR2 SQIVND (reference sequence). In nucleotides, the CDR3 is TGTGCCAGTAGTACCCGACAGGGGCGGGCCGGGGAGCTGTTTTTT. It yields the protein CASSTRQGRAGELFF. Looking up the rest from reference TRBV19 and TRBJ2-2 gives the full variable domain: DGGITQSPKYLFRKEGQNVTLSCEQNLNHDAMYWYRQDPGQGLRLIYYSQIVNDFQKGDIAEGYSVSREKKESFPLTVTSAQKNPTAFYLCASSTRQGRAGELFFGEGSRLTVL.

The V and J genes are TRBV6-5 and TRBJ1-2; D is unresolved. Per the germline V gene, CDR1 is MNHEY and CDR2 is SVGAGI. The length of the CDR3 is 13 residues. V was cut by 6 bases and J by 8 bases, with 16 bases left in between. The CDR3 DNA sequence: TGTGCCAGCAGCAACCAGGTGATCGGAGGCTACACCTTC. Residues: CASSNQVIGGYTF.

This chain links TRBV11-2 with TRBJ2-2, with D possibly matching TRBD1 (5 bases). V shed 5 bases and J shed 4 bases, with 14 bases lying between them. This CDR3 contains 15 residues. CDR1 SGHAT and CDR2 FQNNGV come from the germline V gene. The DNA of the CDR3 is TGTGCCAGCAGCCCCCTGGTCCAGGGCACCGGGGAGCTGTTTTTT. Protein: CASSPLVQGTGELFF.

By proportion, this clone is medium-sized. This chain joins TRBV10-3 and TRBJ2-1, with 10 bases identical to TRBD2. The V gene's germline CDR1 is ENHRY and CDR2 SYGVKD. V shed 3 bases and J 2 bases; nucleotides not matched to a gene: 10. The CDR3 totals 18 residues. The CDR3 protein is CAISDSSGRKRTYNEQFF. Here the CDR3 DNA reads TGTGCCATCAGTGACTCTAGCGGGAGAAAGAGGACCTACAATGAGCAGTTCTTC.

This clone was recorded a few times. This chain links TRBV30 with TRBJ1-3, with 7 bases matching TRBD1. Losses at the gene ends were 5 bases for V and 5 bases for J; bases not matched to a gene: 9. This CDR3 comprises 14 residues. The germline V gene encodes CDR1 GTSNPN and CDR2 SVGIG (reference sequence). The CDR3 region has the DNA TGTGCCTGGTCCGAAGGGGGCGGACGAAACACCATATATTTT. The encoded protein is CAWSEGGGRNTIYF.

This clone was counted only a few times. V and J are TRBV11-2 and TRBJ2-5; the D is unclear. The CDR3 contains 15 residues. Deletions cut 5 bases from V and 3 bases from J, with 16 bases between. Per the germline V gene, CDR1 is SGHAT and CDR2 is FQNNGV. The CDR3 protein is CASSHSPTEEETQYF. The CDR3 DNA reads TGTGCCAGCAGCCATTCACCAACCGAGGAAGAGACCCAGTACTTC.